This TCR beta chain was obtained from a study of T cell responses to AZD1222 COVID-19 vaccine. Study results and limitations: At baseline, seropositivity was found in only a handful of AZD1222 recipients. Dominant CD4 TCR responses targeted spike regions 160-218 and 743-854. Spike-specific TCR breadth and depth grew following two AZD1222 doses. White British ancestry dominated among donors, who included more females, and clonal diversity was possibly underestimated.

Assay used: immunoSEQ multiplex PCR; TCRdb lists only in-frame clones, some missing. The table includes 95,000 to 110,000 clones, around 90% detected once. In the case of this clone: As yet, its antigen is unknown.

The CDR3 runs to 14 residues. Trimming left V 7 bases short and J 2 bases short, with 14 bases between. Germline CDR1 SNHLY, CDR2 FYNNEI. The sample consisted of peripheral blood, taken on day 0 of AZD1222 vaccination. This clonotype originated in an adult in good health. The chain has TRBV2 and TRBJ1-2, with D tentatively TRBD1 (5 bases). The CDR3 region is CASTLGGGNYGYTF. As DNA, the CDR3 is TGTGCCAGCACTCTTGGGGGGGGAAACTATGGCTACACCTTC. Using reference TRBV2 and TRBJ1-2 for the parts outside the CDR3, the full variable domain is EPEVTQTPSHQVTQMGQEVILRCVPISNHLYFYWYRQILGQKVEFLVSFYNNEISEKSEIFDDQFSVERPDGSNFTLKIRSTKLEDSAMYFCASTLGGGNYGYTFGSGTRLTVV.